This TCR beta chain came from a study of CD8 T cells in Susac syndrome. Findings and limits, study-wide: It was acknowledged in the study that the number of individuals who were included in its TCR sequencing and HLA analysis was relatively small.

It was with random hexamers that about 0.45 to 1 ug RNA was reverse transcribed. A multiplex approach, immunoSEQ multiplex PCR, amplified TCR beta CDR3 across 54 Vbeta and 13 Jbeta. MiXCR was run by TCRdb on the immunoSEQ multiplex PCR reads, yielding one entry per CDR3 protein. The table lists 150,000 to 200,000 distinct CDR3 sequences, about 93% of them singletons. A word on this clonotype: Its antigen remains unidentified.

With V trimmed by 4 bases and J by 7 bases, 16 bases remained unmatched. The CDR3 consists of 18 residues. The germline V gene encodes CDR1 MNHNS and CDR2 SASEGT. From blood CD8+ and CD4+ T cells, TCR beta sequences were generated. FACS was used to enrich TEMRA cells, whereas the CD8+ and CD4+ T cells were obtained by negative isolation. The chain couples TRBV6-1 to TRBJ1-6; 7 bases align to TRBD1. This clonotype was sampled from a human donor in good health. The sequenced sample was CD4+ T cells from PBMCs. The chain's CDR3 is CASSGQGGTLQGNSPLHF. CDR3 sequence (DNA): TGTGCCAGCAGTGGTCAGGGGGGTACCCTTCAAGGGAATTCACCCCTCCACTTT.